This note documents a single T cell receptor (beta chain) sequence. Its binding antigen is unknown. No base-level quality is on record; no much larger clone is a single base apart. Donors were roughly 40 systemically healthy Caucasian individuals from Russia aged roughly 6 to 100 years. Each donor gave about 11 milliliters of peripheral blood, drawn into EDTA-treated Vacutainer tubes. Ficoll-Paque density-gradient centrifugation was used to isolate PBMCs, with at least 7 million obtained per sample. Trizol reagent was used to extract total RNA from PBMCs, with at least 5.5 micrograms per sample. For every donor, flow cytometry on a PBMC aliquot measured the percentage of naive CD45RAhigh/CD27high T cells. The library was obtained by 5' RACE. The sample was run on an Illumina HiSeq 2500. A second PCR of about 6 to 12 cycles was performed with a sample-barcoded 5' primer and a J-beta primer mix. Each TCR beta cDNA molecule received a unique molecular identifier from a template-switch 5' adaptor carrying 12 random nucleotides. At least 3 million CDR3-containing paired-end reads were obtained from each sample. First-strand cDNA synthesis was performed from all RNA using the Mint cDNA synthesis kit, with priming by a TRBC-specific oligonucleotide. Following uracil-DNA glycosylase treatment, all cDNA underwent a first 18-cycle PCR with the universal primers M1SS and BC2_uni_R. As for the authors' bioinformatics: Each sample was normalized by randomly selecting 1 million high-quality reads, each carrying a distinct molecular identifier. Instead of being binned into consensus sequences, reads that shared molecular identifiers were thrown out. CDR3 identification, clonotype clustering and error correction used MiTCR with a Q25 quality threshold and the strictest error-elimination algorithm. A nonparametric unseen species model with Euler transformation was used to estimate a lower bound on total TCR beta diversity. In TCRdb, the public reads were trimmed at Q25 with fastp and aligned with MiXCR, with productive beta chains retained. Rows with one shared CDR3 protein collapse into an entry with the most common genes and DNA. These V and J calls are TCRdb output, not the study's own analysis. The sample profile shows over 1,200,000 distinct CDR3 sequences; 45% to 70% of them were found once. Of the sample, 6.5% to 8.5% falls within the top ten clones.

The source of the sample is a study of blood T cells in healthy people across ages (dated by TCRdb to 2015 to 2017). Regarding the complete study: In model experiments, template switching captured about one uniquely barcoded TCR beta cDNA molecule for every two T cells. The donors were split into four age groups: young (average 16 years), middle-aged (about 40), aged (roughly 68) and long-lived (approximately 80). For two donors (one aged 18 to 29 and one aged 80 or older), the study analyzed two additional independent replicas of 1 million unique cDNA reads from the same blood draw. To avoid experimental bias, donors of different ages were randomly spread across the sequencing lanes. Using deep sequencing normalized with unique cDNA molecular identifiers, the study measured how TCR beta repertoire diversity changes with age.

Summary of the overall study and its limitations: The long-lived group showed more naive CD4+ T cells, fewer expanded clones and increased TCR diversity than the aged group, suggesting age selection. Observed TCR beta diversity correlated strongly with the percentage of naive T cells measured by flow cytometry. Estimates of total diversity from one million sequenced T cells were regarded as lower bounds and underestimates. Observed TCR beta diversity per million T cells fell roughly linearly with age, and a significant reduction was already apparent by age roughly 41. Donor CMV infection status was unknown, potentially confounding age-related changes in expanded clonotypes. Conclusive comparison of naive and antigen-experienced compartments was prevented by the profiling of bulk unsorted PBMCs.

The origin of this receptor is a man aged 18 to 30 in good health. The source material was blood.

The CDR3 has the sequence CASSFPAGKAFF. The bases are TGTGCCAGCAGCTTCCCGGCAGGTAAAGCTTTCTTT. The sequence is built from TRBV7-9 and TRBJ1-1, with no D gene named confidently. The trim is 3 bases for V and 9 bases for J, with a gap of 11 bases between the germline ends. Its CDR3 holds 12 amino acids, cysteine through phenylalanine. The sequence is cut down to CDR3 DNA, 36 bases in frame from base 1. The CDR1 and CDR2 encoded by the germline V gene (reference sequence) are SEHNR and FQNEAQ.